This T cell receptor (beta chain) was obtained from a study of blood T cell repertoires in COVID-19. Germline V gene lookup returns CDR1 SGHVS and CDR2 FQNEAQ. The CDR3 has 15 residues. Trimming at V came to 5 bases and at J to 6 bases, leaving 10 bases not matched to a gene. The table came from immunoSEQ multiplex PCR; TCRdb's copy has only in-frame clones and leaves some out. Counted here are about 50,000 clones, 85% to 90% occurring once; the ten biggest clones make up roughly a quarter. This chain uses TRBV7-8 with TRBJ1-5; TRBD1 matches 7 bases. The sample comprised peripheral blood. This TCR came from a human donor in a cohort sampled during active COVID-19. DNA for the CDR3: TGTGCCAGCAGCGAGGGGACAGCCAGAGGTCAGCCCCAGCATTTT. Translating it yields CASSEGTARGQPQHF.